The 4 T cell receptor beta chains presented below share a single source sample, sequenced in a study of T cells in Graves' hyperthyroidism and ophthalmopathy (dated by TCRdb to about 2019). Library preparation used multiplex PCR. The instrument was an Illumina HiSeq 2000. Amplification of TCR beta CDR3 regions was carried out from RNA transcripts. The first round of RT-PCR for the TCR CDR3 was performed with the HTBI primer set and the Qiagen OneStep RT-PCR kit. TCRdb reworked the public reads: Q25 trimming with fastp, MiXCR clone assembly, productive beta chains retained. Identical CDR3 proteins give one entry, which carries the most common genes and DNA. Here the sample has more than 100,000 distinct CDR3 sequences; about 50% occur a single time. The ten top clones hold about 28% of the sample. Sequenced material: blood. The receptors shown here come from a man in his forties with Graves' hyperthyroidism.

For the CDR3, the DNA is TGTGCCAGCAGTGCCTGGAGCAGGGGTCATTCACCCCTCCACTTT. Translating gives CASSAWSRGHSPLHF. V usage is TRBV2 and J usage is TRBJ1-6; tentative D call: TRBD1 (6 bases). V was shortened by 4 bases and J by 8 bases, with 15 bases between the two germline ends. The germline CDR1 and CDR2 sequences are SNHLY and FYNNEI. CDR3 length: 15 residues.

At least ten counts were recorded for this clonotype. The V gene is TRBV28, the J gene TRBJ1-2; D is uncertain. Germline V gene sequence: CDR1 MDHEN, CDR2 SYDVKM. V was pared by 5 bases and J by 2 bases, with 12 bases between. The CDR3 covers 14 residues. The CDR3 nucleotides read TGTGCCAGCAGTACCACCAGGCACAACTATGGCTACACCTTC. Translated, it gives CASSTTRHNYGYTF.

This clonotype was counted ten times or more. The chain employs TRBV6-4 and TRBJ1-1; the match to TRBD1 covers 9 bases. Germline-derived CDR1 and CDR2 are MRHNA and SNTAGT. The CDR3 sequence is 14 residues long. V dropped 6 bases and J dropped 5; count of bases not matched to a gene: 7. CDR3 bases: TGTGCCAGCAGAGAATCGGACAGGGGTACTGAAGCTTTCTTT. As protein: CASRESDRGTEAFF.

This clonotype turned up a few times. The chain couples TRBV19 to TRBJ2-4, with D maybe TRBD2 (5 bases). Trimming removed 10 bases at V and 1 base at J, with 20 bases between. This CDR3 is 16 amino acids long. Germline assignment: CDR1 LNHDA and CDR2 SQIVND (reference sequence). CDR3 protein: CATSDGSNQAKNIQYF. In DNA form, the CDR3 reads TGTGCCACCTCGGATGGGAGCAACCAGGCCAAAAACATTCAGTACTTC.